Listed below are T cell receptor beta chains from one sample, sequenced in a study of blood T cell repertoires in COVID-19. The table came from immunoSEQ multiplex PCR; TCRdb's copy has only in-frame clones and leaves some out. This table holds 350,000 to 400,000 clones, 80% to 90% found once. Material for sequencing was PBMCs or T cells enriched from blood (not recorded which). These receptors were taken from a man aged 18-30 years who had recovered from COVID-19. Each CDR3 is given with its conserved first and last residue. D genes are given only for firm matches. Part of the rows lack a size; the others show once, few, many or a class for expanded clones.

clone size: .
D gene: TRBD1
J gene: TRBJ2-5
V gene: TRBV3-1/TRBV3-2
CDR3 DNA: TGTGCCAGCAGCCCTAGAAGGGGGACAGCCCAAGAGACCCAGTACTTC
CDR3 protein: CASSPRRGTAQETQYF

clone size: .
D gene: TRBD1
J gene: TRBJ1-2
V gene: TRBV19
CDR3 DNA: TGTGCCAGTAGGGAGACAGGGGGCTTGCGTGGCTACACCTTC
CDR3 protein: CASRETGGLRGYTF

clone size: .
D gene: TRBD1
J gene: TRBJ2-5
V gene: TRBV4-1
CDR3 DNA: TGCGCCAGCAGCCCGGGACCAGGGGGCCAAGAGACCCAGTACTTC
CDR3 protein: CASSPGPGGQETQYF

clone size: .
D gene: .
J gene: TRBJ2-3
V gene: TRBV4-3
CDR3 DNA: TGCGCCAGCAGCCAGAACCCAGCGGTTGTGGGTGCAGATACGCAGTATTTT
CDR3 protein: CASSQNPAVVGADTQYF

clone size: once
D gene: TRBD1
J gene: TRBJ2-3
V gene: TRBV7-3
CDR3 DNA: TGTGCCAGCAGTTCCGGGACAGGGTCAGATACGCAGTATTTT
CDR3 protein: CASSSGTGSDTQYF

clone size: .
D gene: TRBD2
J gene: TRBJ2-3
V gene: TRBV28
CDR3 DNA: TGTGCCAGCAGTGCACTAGCGGGGGATACGCAGTATTTT
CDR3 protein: CASSALAGDTQYF

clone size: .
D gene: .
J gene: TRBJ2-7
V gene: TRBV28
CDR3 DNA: TGTGCCAGCAGGACTACTCCCTACGAGCAGTACTTC
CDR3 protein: CASRTTPYEQYF

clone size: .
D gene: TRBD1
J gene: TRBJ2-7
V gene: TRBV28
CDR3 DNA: TGTGCCAGCAGTCCTTCGACAGGGACCTACGAGCAGTACTTC
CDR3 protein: CASSPSTGTYEQYF

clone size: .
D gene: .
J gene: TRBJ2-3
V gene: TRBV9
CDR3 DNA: TGTGCCAGCAGTGTTCAAGCTCTCGGGAGAGATACGCAGTATTTT
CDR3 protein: CASSVQALGRDTQYF

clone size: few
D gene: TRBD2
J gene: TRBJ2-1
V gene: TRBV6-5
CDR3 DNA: TGTGCCAGCAGTTCCGGGACTAGCGGTTACAATGAGCAGTTCTTC
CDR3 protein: CASSSGTSGYNEQFF

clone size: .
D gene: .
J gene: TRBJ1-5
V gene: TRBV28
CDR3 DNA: TGTGCCAGCACCCTCGAGTATAGCAATCAGCCCCAGCATTTT
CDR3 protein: CASTLEYSNQPQHF

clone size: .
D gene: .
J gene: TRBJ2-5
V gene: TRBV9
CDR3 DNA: TGTGCCAGCAGCGTAGATCGGGGGGCGGTTGAGACCCAGTACTTC
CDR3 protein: CASSVDRGAVETQYF

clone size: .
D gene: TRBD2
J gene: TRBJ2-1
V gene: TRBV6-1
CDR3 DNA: TGTGCCAGCAGTGAAGGGACTAGCGGGGGGGCTGAGCAGTTCTTC
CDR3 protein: CASSEGTSGGAEQFF

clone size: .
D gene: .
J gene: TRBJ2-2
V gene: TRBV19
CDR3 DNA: TGTGCCAGTAGTAGACTGGGCGGGGAGCTGTTTTTT
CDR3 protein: CASSRLGGELFF

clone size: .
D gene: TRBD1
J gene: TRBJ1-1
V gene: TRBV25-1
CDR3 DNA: TGTGCCAGCAGTGAAGCCGGGGGACAGGGGGCGCGGGGAGCTTTCTTT
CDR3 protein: CASSEAGGQGARGAFF

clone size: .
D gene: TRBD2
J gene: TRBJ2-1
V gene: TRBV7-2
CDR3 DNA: TGTGCCAGCAGCTTAGGACTAGCGGGAGGGGGTGAGCAGTTCTTC
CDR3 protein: CASSLGLAGGGEQFF

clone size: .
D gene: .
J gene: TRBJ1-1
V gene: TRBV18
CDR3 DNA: TGTGCCAGCTCACCGAAAACAGCCAACACTGAAGCTTTCTTT
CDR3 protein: CASSPKTANTEAFF

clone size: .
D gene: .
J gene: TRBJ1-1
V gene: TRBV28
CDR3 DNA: TGTGCCAGCAGACAGGGCACTGCGAACACTGAAGCTTTCTTT
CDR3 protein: CASRQGTANTEAFF

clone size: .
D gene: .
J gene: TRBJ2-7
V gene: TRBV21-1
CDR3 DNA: TGTGCCAGCAGCAAAGGGGTCAGGGGGCGGAACGAGCAGTACTTC
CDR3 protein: CASSKGVRGRNEQYF

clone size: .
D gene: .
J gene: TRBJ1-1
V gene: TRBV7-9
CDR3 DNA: TGTGCCAGCAGTCTGAGAGGGTCGGGGGGGAGCACTGAAGCTTTCTTT
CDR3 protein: CASSLRGSGGSTEAFF

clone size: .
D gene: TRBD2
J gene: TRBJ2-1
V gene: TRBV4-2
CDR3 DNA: TGTGCCAGCAGCCAGACTAGGGCGGGAGGGTCCCCCTACAATGAGCAGTTCTTC
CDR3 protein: CASSQTRAGGSPYNEQFF

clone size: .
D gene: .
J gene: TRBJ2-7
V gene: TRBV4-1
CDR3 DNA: TGCGCCAGCAGCCAAGTCGGGACTCCCTACGAGCAGTACTTC
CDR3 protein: CASSQVGTPYEQYF

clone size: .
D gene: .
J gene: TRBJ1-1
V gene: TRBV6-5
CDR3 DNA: TGTGCCAGCAGTTACGGAGACAGGATAAACACTGAAGCTTTCTTT
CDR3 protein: CASSYGDRINTEAFF

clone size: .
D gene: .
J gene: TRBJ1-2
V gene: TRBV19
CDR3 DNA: TGTGCCACCCGAAGGGGCGGACAGAAGGACTACACCTTC
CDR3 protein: CATRRGGQKDYTF

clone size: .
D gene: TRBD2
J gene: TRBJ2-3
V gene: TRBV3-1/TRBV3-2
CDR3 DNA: TGTGCCAGCAGCCAAAGAGCGGGGTCCACAGATACGCAGTATTTT
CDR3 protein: CASSQRAGSTDTQYF

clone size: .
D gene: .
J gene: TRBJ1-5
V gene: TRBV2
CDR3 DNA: TGTGCCAGCAGTGTAGTCCGTGGCAATCAGCCCCAGCATTTT
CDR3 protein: CASSVVRGNQPQHF

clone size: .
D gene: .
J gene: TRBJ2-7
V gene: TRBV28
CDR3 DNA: TGTGCCAGCAGTTTATACCGCGGGCTTGGCGAGCAGTACTTC
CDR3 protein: CASSLYRGLGEQYF

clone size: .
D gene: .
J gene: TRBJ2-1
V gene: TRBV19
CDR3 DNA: TGTGCCAGTAGGGCCCCCTACAATGAGCAGTTCTTC
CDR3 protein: CASRAPYNEQFF